This section outlines one T cell receptor beta chain sequence together with its context. What it binds is unknown. TCRdb passed the RT-PCR reads through MiXCR, listing each CDR3 protein once. The sample consists of 650,000 to 800,000 distinct CDR3 sequences, less than 20% of them appearing once. These data originate in a study of response to subunit inactivated influenza vaccine. Study-level points and caveats: Researchers suggested that each seasonal influenza vaccination recruits few new T cells.

Germline assignment: CDR1 MDHEN and CDR2 SYDVKM. This CDR3 has 16 residues. The V end was cut by 5 bases, the J end by 4 bases, with 20 bases between. The sequence came from a man aged 45 to 65 who received an inactivated influenza vaccine. The chain links TRBV28 to TRBJ2-5, with D tentatively TRBD1 (6 bases). The sample here was PBMCs from blood, taken roughly 5 days after vaccination. CDR3 DNA: TGTGCCAGCAGTAACCCCAAGACAGGAGGATCAGAGACCCAGTACTTC. Translation gives CASSNPKTGGSETQYF.